The 21 T cell receptor beta chains reported below all come from one sample, sequenced in a study of post-analysis software for immune sequencing data. No antigen is known for these receptors. Researchers reported that TCR beta cDNA libraries carried unique molecular identifiers. TCRdb re-called the PCR reads through MiXCR, storing one row per CDR3 protein. The table lists hundreds of thousands of distinct CDR3 sequences, roughly 45% of them singletons. General study results and limits: Higher frequency in patients than in controls was seen for roughly five TRBV segments, with TRBV5-6, TRBV5-1 and TRBV20-1 among them.

The sequenced sample consisted of blood. The receptors here all came from a girl aged 10 to 17 with multiple sclerosis.

This sequence joins TRBV7-2 and TRBJ2-1, with 7 nucleotides matching TRBD2. This CDR3 has 15 residues. Germline V gene lookup returns CDR1 SGHTA and CDR2 FQGNSA. Trimming cost V 3 bases and J 5 bases; bases outside gene matches: 7. The CDR3 DNA follows: TGTGCCAGCAGCTTTGAAGCGGGAAGGAACAATGAGCAGTTCTTC. This encodes CASSFEAGRNNEQFF. Full variable domain (rest looked up from reference TRBV7-2 and TRBJ2-1): GAGVSQSPSNKVTEKGKDVELRCDPISGHTALYWYRQSLGQGLEFLIYFQGNSAPDKSGLPSDRFSAERTGGSVSTLTIQRTQQEDSAVYLCASSFEAGRNNEQFFGPGTRLTVL.

This clonotype was counted a few times. This chain joins TRBV18 and TRBJ2-7; a weak D match, TRBD1 (6 bases). The CDR3 runs to 16 residues. Trimming took 1 base from V and 0 from J, leaving 13 bases between them. Germline loops: CDR1 KGHSH, CDR2 LQKENI. CDR3 residues: CASSPRTDRSSYEQYF. The CDR3 nucleotides are TGTGCCAGCTCACCACGGACAGATCGGAGCTCCTACGAGCAGTACTTC.

This clonotype has only a few counts. The rearrangement uses TRBV10-3 and TRBJ2-3, with 7 positions matching TRBD1. CDR3 length: 14 amino acids. The germline CDR1 and CDR2 sequences are ENHRY and SYGVKD. V gave up 2 bases and J gave up 3 bases; unmatched junction bases: 2. The chain's CDR3 is CAISEPTGTDTQYF. The CDR3 DNA is TGTGCCATCAGTGAGCCGACAGGGACAGATACGCAGTATTTT.

V usage is TRBV20-1 and J usage is TRBJ2-7; D gene uncertain. The CDR3 contains 13 residues. The V gene lost 7 bases and the J gene lost 0 bases, with 13 bases spanning the gap. The germline V gene has CDR1 DFQATT and CDR2 SNEGSKA (reference sequence). The CDR3 reads CSGESQRSYEQYF. The CDR3 DNA reads TGCAGTGGCGAGTCACAGCGCTCCTACGAGCAGTACTTC.

The chain couples TRBV20-1 to TRBJ2-3; 12 bases line up with TRBD1. The trim removed 4 bases at V and 2 bases at J, leaving 10 bases unmatched. The CDR3 spans 17 residues. In germline, CDR1 is DFQATT, CDR2 SNEGSKA (reference sequence). CDR3: CSATSRDRGLITDTQYF. CDR3 DNA sequence: TGCAGTGCTACGTCCCGGGACAGGGGGCTAATCACAGATACGCAGTATTTT.

DNA of the CDR3: TGCAGCGTCCTCACGGAAGGTGGCTACACCTTC. This translates into CSVLTEGGYTF. The chain has TRBV29-1 and TRBJ1-2, with unresolved D. The germline V gene has CDR1 SQVTM and CDR2 ANQGSEA. The CDR3 has 11 amino acids. The germline V and J ends were trimmed by 6 bases and 7 bases, with 12 bases remaining between them.

V is TRBV6-5 and J is TRBJ2-1; tentative D call: TRBD2 (5 bases). Per germline, CDR1 MNHEY and CDR2 SVGAGI. The germline V and J ends were trimmed by 6 bases and 0 bases, with 12 bases remaining between them. The CDR3 has 15 residues. CDR3 nucleotides: TGTGCCAGCAGCCCTGCGGGCTACTCCTACAATGAGCAGTTCTTC. Protein product: CASSPAGYSYNEQFF.

This rearrangement joins TRBV28 to TRBJ1-1; TRBD1 aligns across 12 bases. The V gene's germline CDR1 is MDHEN and CDR2 SYDVKM. The J segment lost 4 bases and the V segment lost 2 bases, leaving 8 bases of the junction unmatched. The CDR3 extends over 17 amino acids. The chain's CDR3 is CASSLAAGTGGGTEAFF. DNA for the CDR3: TGTGCCAGCAGTTTAGCCGCTGGGACAGGGGGCGGCACTGAAGCTTTCTTT.

The rearrangement joins TRBV5-1 to TRBJ1-1; weak D call: TRBD1 (5 bases). Deletions cut 3 bases from V and 2 bases from J, with 14 bases between. The CDR3 contains 15 residues. From germline, CDR1 is SGHRS and CDR2 YFSETQ. CDR3 residues: CASSWDGHRNTEAFF. The CDR3 coding sequence is TGCGCCAGCAGCTGGGATGGACATAGAAACACTGAAGCTTTCTTT.

V and J are TRBV6-1 and TRBJ2-1; 8 nucleotides align to TRBD1. The trim removed 2 bases at V and 0 bases at J, leaving 3 bases unmatched. There are 16 residues in the CDR3. Germline-derived CDR1 and CDR2 are MNHNS and SASEGT. The DNA for the CDR3 is TGTGCCAGCAGTGAATTCGGACAGGGCTCCTACAATGAGCAGTTCTTC. Amino acid sequence: CASSEFGQGSYNEQFF.

The gene calls are TRBV6-5 and TRBJ1-1; 10 positions match TRBD1. V was clipped by 6 bases and J by 7 bases; unmatched bases: 14. The length of the CDR3 is 16 residues. Germline lookup yields CDR1 MNHEY and CDR2 SVGAGI. CDR3 sequence reads: CASSPHRTGGQGEAFF. The CDR3 DNA reads TGTGCCAGCAGCCCCCACCGGACAGGGGGGCAGGGTGAAGCTTTCTTT.

The J gene is TRBJ1-6, the V gene TRBV6-5, with unresolved D. Trimming left V 2 bases short and J 8 bases short, with 13 bases between. The CDR3 totals 15 residues. CDR1 MNHEY and CDR2 SVGAGI come from the germline V gene. The CDR3 coding sequence is TGTGCCAGCAGTTACACGGATCGAGCGGATTCACCCCTCCACTTT. It translates to CASSYTDRADSPLHF.

V is TRBV27 and J is TRBJ2-7, with D tentatively TRBD1 (6 bases). The better agreement between TRBJ2-5 and the DNA end casts doubt on the J call. Per germline, CDR1 MNHEY and CDR2 SMNVEV (reference sequence). The CDR3 runs 15 residues. CDR3 bases: TGTGCCAGCAGTTTTATTTGGGGGCGAGGAGAGACCCAGTACTTC. It codes for CASSFIWGRGETQYF.

The chain couples TRBV5-5 to TRBJ2-1; a weak D match, TRBD2 (6 bases). Germline V lookup: CDR1 SGHKS, CDR2 YYEKEE (reference sequence). This CDR3 has 15 residues. Trimming cost V 2 bases and J 4 bases, with 13 bases left between them. DNA of the CDR3: TGTGCCAGCAGCTTAATAGCGGCAGCGTACAATGAGCAGTTCTTC. Its protein product is CASSLIAAAYNEQFF.

The genes are TRBV28 and TRBJ1-5, with D uncertain. The V gene's germline CDR1 is MDHEN and CDR2 SYDVKM. The length of the CDR3 is 16 residues. V lost 2 bases to trimming and J lost 0 bases, with 11 bases between them. CDR3 nucleotides: TGTGCCAGCAGTTTAAATCAGGAGTTTAGCAATCAGCCCCAGCATTTT. Amino acid sequence: CASSLNQEFSNQPQHF.

This clonotype was seen only a few times. The chain is built from TRBV10-2 and TRBJ2-1; 9 nucleotides match TRBD1. With 6 bases clipped from V and 4 bases from J, the junction kept 10 bases outside the gene matches. CDR3 length equals 16 residues. The germline CDR1 and CDR2 sequences are WSHSY and SAAADI. The CDR3, as DNA: TGCGCCAGCAGGATAAATACGGGACAGGGTTACAATGAGCAGTTCTTC. Translating gives CASRINTGQGYNEQFF.

The chain joins TRBV6-1 to TRBJ2-7, with D unresolved. There are 14 residues in the CDR3. Between the trimmed V and J ends, which lost 4 bases and 5 bases, there was a span of 15 bases. CDR1 MNHNS and CDR2 SASEGT come from the germline V gene. The CDR3 protein is CASSGRTNKDEQYF. For the CDR3, the DNA is TGTGCCAGCAGTGGAAGAACGAATAAGGACGAGCAGTACTTC.

The rearrangement joins TRBV20-1 to TRBJ2-1; no definite D call. Germline V gene data show CDR1 as DFQATT and CDR2 as SNEGSKA (reference sequence). The CDR3 covers 14 residues. With 6 bases removed from V and 0 bases from J, the gap between germline ends came to 12 bases. This chain's CDR3 is CSATERNSYNEQFF. The CDR3 DNA reads as TGCAGTGCAACAGAGAGGAACTCCTACAATGAGCAGTTCTTC.

This sequence joins TRBV28 and TRBJ2-7, with TRBD1 matching 7 bases. This CDR3 has 14 residues. Germline V gene lookup returns CDR1 MDHEN and CDR2 SYDVKM. V shed 7 bases, J shed 2 bases, and the junction held 8 bases outside the gene matches. CDR3 nucleotides: TGTGCCAGCACCCCGACAGGGATCCCCTACGAGCAGTACTTC. Its translation: CASTPTGIPYEQYF. Using reference TRBV28 and TRBJ2-7 for the parts outside the CDR3, the full variable domain is DVKVTQSSRYLVKRTGEKVFLECVQDMDHENMFWYRQDPGLGLRLIYFSYDVKMKEKGDIPEGYSVSREKKERFSLILESASTNQTSMYLCASTPTGIPYEQYFGPGTRLTVT.

The V call is TRBV6-2 or TRBV6-3, the J call TRBJ1-1; the D is unclear. Germline loops: CDR1 MNHEY, CDR2 SVGEGT. V shed 6 bases and J shed 6 bases, with 11 bases lying between them. The length of the CDR3 is 12 residues. CDR3 sequence: CASRIEEAEAFF. The CDR3, as DNA: TGTGCCAGCAGGATAGAGGAGGCTGAAGCTTTCTTT.

The chain is built from TRBV9 and TRBJ2-2, with a tentative D call TRBD2 (7 bases). In germline, CDR1 is SGDLS, CDR2 YYNGEE. This CDR3 spans 14 amino acids. Trimming pared 6 bases from V and 6 bases from J, leaving 15 bases between. CDR3 protein: CASTQGGGSGELFF. CDR3 DNA sequence: TGTGCCAGCACCCAAGGGGGAGGGTCCGGGGAGCTGTTTTTT.